This T cell receptor (beta chain) was recovered during a study of T cells in Graves' hyperthyroidism and ophthalmopathy. Points from the study as a whole: In blood, most of the thyroid clonotypes expanded above 0.001 were also present.

Germline V gene lookup returns CDR1 MGHRA and CDR2 YSYEKL. The germline V and J ends were trimmed by 0 bases and 2 bases, with 11 bases remaining between them. This CDR3 has 15 residues. Each ophthalmopathy patient scored at least 3 on the Clinical Activity Score and at least 4 on NOSPECS grade, with duration under 3 months. Clinicians diagnosed patients from clinical symptoms, serum thyroxine and TRAb, thyroid ultrasound and orbital computed tomography. PBMCs were sourced from around 10 ml fresh peripheral blood. RNA transcripts provided the source from which TCR beta CDR3 regions were amplified. During a first-round RT-PCR of the TCR CDR3, the HTBI primer set was used. Via MiXCR, TCRdb re-called the multiplex PCR reads, giving one row per CDR3 protein. The sample records more than 500,000 distinct CDR3 sequences, 14% to 15% being singletons. This clonotype was seen at least ten times. Its antigen remains unidentified.

The sequence was obtained from a woman aged 40 to 50 with Graves' ophthalmopathy. Sequenced: blood. V is TRBV4-1 and J is TRBJ2-7, with D possibly matching TRBD1 (5 bases). CDR3 DNA: TGCGCCAGCAGCCAAGAATCTCAGGGAACCTACGAGCAGTACTTC. The encoded protein is CASSQESQGTYEQYF.